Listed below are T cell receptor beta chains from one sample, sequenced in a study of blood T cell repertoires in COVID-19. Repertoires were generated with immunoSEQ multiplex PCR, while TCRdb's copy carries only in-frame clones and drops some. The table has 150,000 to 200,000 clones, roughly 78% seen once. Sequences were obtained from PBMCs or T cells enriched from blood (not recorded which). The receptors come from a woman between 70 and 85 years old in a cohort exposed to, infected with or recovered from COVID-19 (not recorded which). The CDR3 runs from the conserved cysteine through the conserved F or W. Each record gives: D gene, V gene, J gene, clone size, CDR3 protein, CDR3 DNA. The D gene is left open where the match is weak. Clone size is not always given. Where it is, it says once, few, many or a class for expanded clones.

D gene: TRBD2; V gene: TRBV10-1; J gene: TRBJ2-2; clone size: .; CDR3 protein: CASTSGRLAGELFF; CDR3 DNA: TGCGCCAGCACTAGCGGGAGATTGGCCGGGGAGCTGTTTTTT
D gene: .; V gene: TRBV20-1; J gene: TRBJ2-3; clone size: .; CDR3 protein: CSPSGGDTQYF; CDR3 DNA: TGCAGCCCGAGCGGAGGAGATACGCAGTATTTT
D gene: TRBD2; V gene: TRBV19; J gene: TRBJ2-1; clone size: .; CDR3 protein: CASSRLAGIYEQFF; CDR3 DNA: TGTGCCAGTAGTCGTCTAGCGGGAATCTATGAGCAGTTCTTC
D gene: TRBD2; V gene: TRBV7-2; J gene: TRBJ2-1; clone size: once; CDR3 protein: CASSTAGRGYNEQFF; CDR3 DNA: TGTGCCAGCAGCACCGCAGGGAGGGGCTACAATGAGCAGTTCTTC
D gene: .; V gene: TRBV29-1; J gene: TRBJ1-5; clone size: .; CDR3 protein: CSVLWGVNQPQHF; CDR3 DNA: TGCAGCGTTTTGTGGGGAGTAAATCAGCCCCAGCATTTT
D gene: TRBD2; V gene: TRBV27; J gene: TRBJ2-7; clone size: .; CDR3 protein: CASRTPGLSYEQYF; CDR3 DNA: TGTGCCAGCCGAACCCCGGGACTATCCTACGAGCAGTACTTC
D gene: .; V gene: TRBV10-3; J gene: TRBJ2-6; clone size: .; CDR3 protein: CAISQVTSGANVLTF; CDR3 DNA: TGTGCCATCAGTCAGGTCACGTCTGGGGCCAACGTCCTGACTTTC
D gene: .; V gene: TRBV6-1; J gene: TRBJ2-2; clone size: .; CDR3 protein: CASSAQGRTNTGELFF; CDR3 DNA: TGTGCCAGCAGTGCCCAGGGCCGAACGAACACCGGGGAGCTGTTTTTT
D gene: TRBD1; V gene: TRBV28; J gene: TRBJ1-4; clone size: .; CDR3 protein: CASSSPGQGNEKLFF; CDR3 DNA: TGTGCCAGCAGTTCTCCGGGACAGGGGAATGAAAAACTGTTTTTT
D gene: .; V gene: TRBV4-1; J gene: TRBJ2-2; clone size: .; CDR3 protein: CASGRSNTGELFF; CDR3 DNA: TGCGCCAGCGGGCGTTCCAACACCGGGGAGCTGTTTTTT
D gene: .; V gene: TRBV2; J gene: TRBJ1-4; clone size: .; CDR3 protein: CASSDGRYREKLFF; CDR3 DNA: TGTGCCAGCAGTGACGGTCGATACCGAGAAAAACTGTTTTTT
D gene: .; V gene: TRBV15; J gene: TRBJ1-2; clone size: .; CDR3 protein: CATSPGGSIVGYTF; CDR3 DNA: TGTGCCACCAGCCCCGGGGGGAGCATCGTAGGCTACACCTTC
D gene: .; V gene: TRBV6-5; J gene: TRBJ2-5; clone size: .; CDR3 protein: CASRRDSQETQYF; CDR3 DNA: TGTGCCAGCAGGCGGGACAGCCAAGAGACCCAGTACTTC
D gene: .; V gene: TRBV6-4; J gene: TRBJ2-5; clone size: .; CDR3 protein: CASSDRRKETQYF; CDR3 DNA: TGTGCCAGCAGTGACAGGAGAAAAGAGACCCAGTACTTC
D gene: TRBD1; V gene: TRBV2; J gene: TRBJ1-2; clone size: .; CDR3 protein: CASRGRDSHGYTF; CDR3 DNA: TGTGCCAGCAGGGGACGGGACAGTCATGGCTACACCTTC
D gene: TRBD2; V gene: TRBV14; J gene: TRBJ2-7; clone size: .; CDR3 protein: CASSQGRTSGSHEQYF; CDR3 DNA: TGTGCCAGCAGCCAAGGAAGGACTAGCGGGAGCCACGAGCAGTACTTC
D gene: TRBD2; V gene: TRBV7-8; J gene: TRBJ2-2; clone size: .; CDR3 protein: CASSTTGASGRSGELFF; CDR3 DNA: TGTGCCAGCAGCACCACCGGGGCTAGCGGGAGATCCGGGGAGCTGTTTTTT
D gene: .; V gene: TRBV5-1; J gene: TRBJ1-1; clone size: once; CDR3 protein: CASSLEGADTEAFF; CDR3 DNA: TGCGCCAGCAGCTTGGAAGGGGCCGACACTGAAGCTTTCTTT
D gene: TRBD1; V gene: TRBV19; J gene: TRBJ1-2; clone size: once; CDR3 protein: CASSTRTGGTTNYGYTF; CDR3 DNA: TGTGCCAGTAGTACTCGGACAGGGGGCACCACTAACTATGGCTACACCTTC
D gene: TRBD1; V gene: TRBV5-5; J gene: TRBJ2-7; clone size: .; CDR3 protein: CASSLPGQGNEQYF; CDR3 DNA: TGTGCCAGCAGCTTGCCCGGACAGGGTAACGAGCAGTACTTC
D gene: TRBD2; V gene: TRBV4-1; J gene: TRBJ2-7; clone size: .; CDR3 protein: CASSQDQVAGRTVWYEQYF; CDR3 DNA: TGCGCCAGCAGCCAAGATCAGGTAGCGGGGAGGACCGTCTGGTACGAGCAGTACTTC
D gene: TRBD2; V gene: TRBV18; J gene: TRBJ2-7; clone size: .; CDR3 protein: CASSPSGRDNEQYF; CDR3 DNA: TGTGCCAGCTCACCCAGCGGGAGGGACAACGAGCAGTACTTC
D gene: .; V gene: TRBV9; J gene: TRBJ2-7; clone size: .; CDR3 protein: CASSPQAGPLSYEQYF; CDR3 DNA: TGTGCCAGCAGCCCTCAAGCGGGCCCCCTCTCCTACGAGCAGTACTTC
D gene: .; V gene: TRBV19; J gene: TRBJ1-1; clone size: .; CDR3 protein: CASSRLGQTDTEAFF; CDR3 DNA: TGTGCCAGTAGTAGACTCGGACAGACCGACACTGAAGCTTTCTTT
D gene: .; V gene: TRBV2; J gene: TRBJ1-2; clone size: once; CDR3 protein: CASKGGYHYGYTF; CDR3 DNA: TGTGCCAGCAAGGGGGGGTACCATTATGGCTACACCTTC
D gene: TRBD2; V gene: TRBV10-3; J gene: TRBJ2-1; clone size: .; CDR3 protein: CAISEGAGGPHNEQFF; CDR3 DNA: TGTGCCATCAGTGAAGGCGCGGGAGGGCCCCACAATGAGCAGTTCTTC
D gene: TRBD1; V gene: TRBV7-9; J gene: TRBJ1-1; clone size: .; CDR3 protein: CASTVQGWNTEAFF; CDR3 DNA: TGTGCCAGCACAGTACAGGGGTGGAACACTGAAGCTTTCTTT
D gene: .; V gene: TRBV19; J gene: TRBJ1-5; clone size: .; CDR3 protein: CASSIGEVSQPQHF; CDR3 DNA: TGTGCCAGTAGTATAGGCGAGGTGTCTCAGCCCCAGCATTTT
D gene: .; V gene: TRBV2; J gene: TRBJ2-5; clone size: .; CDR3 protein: CASSEAGYQETQYF; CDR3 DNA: TGTGCCAGCAGTGAAGCGGGCTACCAAGAGACCCAGTACTTC
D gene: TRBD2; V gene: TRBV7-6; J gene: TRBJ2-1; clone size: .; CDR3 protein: CASSALAASYNEQFF; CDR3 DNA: TGTGCCAGCAGCGCACTAGCGGCCTCCTACAATGAGCAGTTCTTC
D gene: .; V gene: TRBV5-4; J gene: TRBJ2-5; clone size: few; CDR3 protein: CASSPAPDSQETQYF; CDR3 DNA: TGTGCCAGCAGCCCTGCTCCGGACAGCCAAGAGACCCAGTACTTC
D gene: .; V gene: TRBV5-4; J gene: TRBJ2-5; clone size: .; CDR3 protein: CASSLYVEETQYF; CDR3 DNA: TGTGCCAGCAGCTTGTATGTAGAAGAGACCCAGTACTTC
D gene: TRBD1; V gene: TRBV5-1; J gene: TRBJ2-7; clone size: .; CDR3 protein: CASSLALQDRGAYEQYF; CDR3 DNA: TGCGCCAGCAGCTTGGCCCTTCAAGACAGGGGCGCCTACGAGCAGTACTTC
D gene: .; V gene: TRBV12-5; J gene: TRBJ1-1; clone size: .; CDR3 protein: CASGPLRGGSAFF; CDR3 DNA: TGTGCTAGTGGACCCCTCAGGGGCGGGTCAGCTTTCTTT
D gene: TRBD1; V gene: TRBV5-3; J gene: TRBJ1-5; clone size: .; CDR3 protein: CARSLGTGYGNQPQHF; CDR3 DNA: TGTGCCAGAAGCTTGGGGACAGGGTACGGCAATCAGCCCCAGCATTTT
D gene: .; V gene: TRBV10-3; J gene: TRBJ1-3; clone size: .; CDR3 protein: CATLDSVLSGNTIYF; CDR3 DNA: TGTGCCACCCTGGACAGCGTTCTCTCTGGAAACACCATATATTTT
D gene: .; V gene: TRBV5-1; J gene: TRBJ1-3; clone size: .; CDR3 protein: CASSGGQFRSGNTIYF; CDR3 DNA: TGCGCCAGCAGCGGTGGACAGTTTAGGTCTGGAAACACCATATATTTT
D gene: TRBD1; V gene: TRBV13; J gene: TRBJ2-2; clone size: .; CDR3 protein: CASSGQGAGELFF; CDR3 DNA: TGTGCCAGCAGCGGACAGGGTGCCGGGGAGCTGTTTTTT
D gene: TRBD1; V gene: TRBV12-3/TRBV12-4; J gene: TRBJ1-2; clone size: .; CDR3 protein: CARDRGVRGYTF; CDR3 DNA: TGTGCGAGGGACAGGGGGGTGCGCGGCTACACCTTC
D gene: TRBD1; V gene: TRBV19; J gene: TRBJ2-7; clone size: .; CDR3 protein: CASSPGTGYEQYF; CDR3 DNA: TGTGCCAGTAGCCCAGGGACAGGCTACGAGCAGTACTTC
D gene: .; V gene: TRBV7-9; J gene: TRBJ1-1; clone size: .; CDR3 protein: CASSFEIGGSTEAFF; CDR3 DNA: TGTGCCAGCAGCTTCGAGATTGGGGGCAGTACTGAAGCTTTCTTT
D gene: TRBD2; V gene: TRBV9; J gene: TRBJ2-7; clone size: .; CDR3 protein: CASSVAARAGGAYEQYF; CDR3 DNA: TGTGCCAGCAGCGTAGCGGCCAGAGCGGGGGGAGCCTACGAGCAGTACTTC
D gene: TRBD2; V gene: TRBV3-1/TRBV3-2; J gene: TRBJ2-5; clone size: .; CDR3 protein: CASSFGLAGGLGETQYF; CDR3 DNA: TGTGCCAGCAGCTTCGGACTAGCGGGAGGGCTGGGAGAGACCCAGTACTTC
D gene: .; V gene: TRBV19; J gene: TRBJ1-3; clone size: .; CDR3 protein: CASRGISGNTIYF; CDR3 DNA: TGTGCCAGTCGGGGGATCTCTGGAAACACCATATATTTT
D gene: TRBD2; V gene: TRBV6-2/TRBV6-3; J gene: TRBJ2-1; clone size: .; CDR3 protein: CASSYQLAGGGNEQFF; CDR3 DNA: TGTGCCAGCAGTTACCAACTAGCGGGAGGGGGCAATGAGCAGTTCTTC
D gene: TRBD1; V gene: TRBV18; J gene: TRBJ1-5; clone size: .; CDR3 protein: CASSPTGQYSNQPQHF; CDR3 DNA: TGTGCCAGCTCACCGACGGGACAGTATAGCAATCAGCCCCAGCATTTT
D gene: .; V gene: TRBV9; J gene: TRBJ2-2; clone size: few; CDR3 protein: CASSVYPTAGELFF; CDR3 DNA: TGTGCCAGCAGCGTATACCCTACGGCCGGGGAGCTGTTTTTT
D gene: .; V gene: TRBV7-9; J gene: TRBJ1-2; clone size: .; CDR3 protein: CASSLGAGADYGYTF; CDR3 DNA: TGTGCCAGCAGCTTAGGGGCAGGAGCGGACTATGGCTACACCTTC
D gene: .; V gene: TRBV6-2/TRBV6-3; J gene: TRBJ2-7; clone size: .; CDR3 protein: CASSPVLRSSYEQYF; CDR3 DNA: TGTGCCAGCAGCCCCGTCCTAAGATCCTCCTACGAGCAGTACTTC
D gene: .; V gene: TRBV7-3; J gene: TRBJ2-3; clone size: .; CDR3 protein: CASSLREYTDTQYF; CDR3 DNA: TGTGCCAGCAGCCTCCGGGAGTACACAGATACGCAGTATTTT
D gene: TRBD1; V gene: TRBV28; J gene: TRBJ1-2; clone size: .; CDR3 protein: CASSVPGTASYGYTF; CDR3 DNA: TGTGCCAGCAGTGTCCCCGGGACAGCAAGCTATGGCTACACCTTC
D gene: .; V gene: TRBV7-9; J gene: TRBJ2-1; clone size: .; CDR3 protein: CASSPLGYNEQFF; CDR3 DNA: TGTGCCAGCAGCCCCCTCGGCTACAATGAGCAGTTCTTC
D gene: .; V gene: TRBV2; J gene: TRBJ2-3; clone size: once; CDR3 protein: CASSTGRDTQYF; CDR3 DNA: TGTGCCAGCAGTACAGGAAGGGATACGCAGTATTTT